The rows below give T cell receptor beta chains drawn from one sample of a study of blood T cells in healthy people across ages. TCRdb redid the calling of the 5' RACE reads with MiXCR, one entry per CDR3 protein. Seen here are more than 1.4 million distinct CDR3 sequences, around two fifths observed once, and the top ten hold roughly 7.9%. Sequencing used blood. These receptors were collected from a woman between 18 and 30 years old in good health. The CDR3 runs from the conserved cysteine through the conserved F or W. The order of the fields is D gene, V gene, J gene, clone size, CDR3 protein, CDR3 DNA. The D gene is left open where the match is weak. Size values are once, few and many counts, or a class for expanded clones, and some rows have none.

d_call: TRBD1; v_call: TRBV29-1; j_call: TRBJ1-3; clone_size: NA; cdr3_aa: CSVLAPWRQGGGNTIYF; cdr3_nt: TGCAGCGTCCTCGCCCCGTGGCGACAGGGGGGTGGAAACACCATATATTTT
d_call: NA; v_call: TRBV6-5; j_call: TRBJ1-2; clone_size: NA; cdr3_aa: CASSYSDEPGTYGYTF; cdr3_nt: TGTGCCAGCAGTTACTCCGATGAACCCGGGACCTATGGCTACACCTTC
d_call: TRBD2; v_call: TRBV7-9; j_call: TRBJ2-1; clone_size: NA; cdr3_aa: CASSLRAGAIEQFF; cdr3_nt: TGTGCCAGCAGCTTACGAGCGGGAGCGATTGAGCAGTTCTTC
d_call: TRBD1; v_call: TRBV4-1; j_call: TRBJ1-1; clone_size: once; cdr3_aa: CASSHLWTGANTEAFF; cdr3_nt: TGCGCCAGCAGCCACTTGTGGACAGGGGCAAACACTGAAGCTTTCTTT
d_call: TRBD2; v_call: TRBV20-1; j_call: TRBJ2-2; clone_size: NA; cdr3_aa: CSAKLAGGNTGELFF; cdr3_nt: TGCAGTGCTAAACTAGCGGGGGGGAACACCGGGGAGCTGTTTTTT
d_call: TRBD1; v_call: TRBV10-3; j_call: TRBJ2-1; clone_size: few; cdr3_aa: CAISTQGAGDEQFF; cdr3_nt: TGTGCCATCAGCACACAGGGGGCCGGCGATGAGCAGTTCTTC
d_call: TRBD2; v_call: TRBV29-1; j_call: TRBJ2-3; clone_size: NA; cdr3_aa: CSVEDPGLAGRTDTQYF; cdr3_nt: TGCAGCGTTGAAGATCCTGGGCTAGCGGGGCGCACAGATACGCAGTATTTT
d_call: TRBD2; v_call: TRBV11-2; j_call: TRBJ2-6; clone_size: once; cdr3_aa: CASSPGLAGGLSGANVLTF; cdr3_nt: TGTGCCAGCAGCCCCGGACTAGCGGGAGGCCTCTCTGGGGCCAACGTCCTGACTTTC
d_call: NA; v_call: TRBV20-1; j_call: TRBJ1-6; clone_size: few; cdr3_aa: CSAGQPPYNSPLHF; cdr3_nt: TGCAGTGCTGGACAGCCTCCCTATAATTCACCCCTCCACTTT
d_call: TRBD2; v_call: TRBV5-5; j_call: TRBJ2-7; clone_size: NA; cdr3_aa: CASSSTGTSGRDEQYF; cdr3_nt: TGTGCCAGCAGTTCCACCGGGACTAGCGGGAGAGATGAGCAGTACTTC
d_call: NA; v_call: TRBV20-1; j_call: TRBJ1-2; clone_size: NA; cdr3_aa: CSARDQSNHGYTF; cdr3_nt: TGCAGTGCTAGAGATCAGTCTAACCATGGCTACACCTTC
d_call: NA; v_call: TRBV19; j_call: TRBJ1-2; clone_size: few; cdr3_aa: CASSRKQTYGYTF; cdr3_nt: TGTGCCAGTAGTAGAAAGCAAACCTATGGCTACACCTTC
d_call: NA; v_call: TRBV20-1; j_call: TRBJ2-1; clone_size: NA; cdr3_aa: CSARSEYNEQFF; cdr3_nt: TGCAGTGCTAGGTCGGAGTACAATGAGCAGTTCTTC
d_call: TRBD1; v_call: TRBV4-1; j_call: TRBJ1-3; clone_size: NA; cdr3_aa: CASSSGTGTLSGNTIYF; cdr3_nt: TGCGCCAGCAGCTCAGGGACAGGAACGCTCTCTGGAAACACCATATATTTT
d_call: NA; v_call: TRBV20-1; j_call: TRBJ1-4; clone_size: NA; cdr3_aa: CSALRDEKLFF; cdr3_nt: TGCAGTGCCCTAAGGGACGAAAAACTGTTTTTT
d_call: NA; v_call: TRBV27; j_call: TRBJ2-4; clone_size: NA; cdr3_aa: CASRGASKNIQYF; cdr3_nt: TGTGCCAGCAGGGGGGCCTCCAAAAACATTCAGTACTTC
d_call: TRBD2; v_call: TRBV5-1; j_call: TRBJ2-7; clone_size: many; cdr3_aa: CASSPGLGAYEQYF; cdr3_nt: TGCGCCAGCAGTCCAGGACTAGGGGCCTACGAGCAGTACTTC
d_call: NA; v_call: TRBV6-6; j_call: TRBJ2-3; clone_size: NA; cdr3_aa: CASSYLTGPSTDTRYF; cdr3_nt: TGTGCCAGCAGTTACCTGACTGGTCCGTCGACAGATACGCGGTATTTT
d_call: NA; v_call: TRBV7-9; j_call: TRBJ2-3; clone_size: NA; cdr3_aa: CASRPWRAGSGTQYF; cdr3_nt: TGTGCCAGCAGGCCGTGGAGGGCGGGGAGTGGTACGCAGTATTTT
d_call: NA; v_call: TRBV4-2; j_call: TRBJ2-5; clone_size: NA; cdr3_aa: CASSQDQRHPQYF; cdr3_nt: TGTGCCAGCAGCCAAGATCAAAGGCACCCGCAGTACTTC
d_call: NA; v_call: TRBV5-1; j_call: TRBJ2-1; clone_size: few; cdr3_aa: CASRLTNYNEQFF; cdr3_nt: TGCGCCAGCAGGCTGACCAACTACAATGAGCAGTTCTTC
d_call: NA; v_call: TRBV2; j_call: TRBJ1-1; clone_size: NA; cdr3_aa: CASRAGEANTEAFF; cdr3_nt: TGTGCCAGCAGAGCAGGGGAGGCGAACACTGAAGCTTTCTTT
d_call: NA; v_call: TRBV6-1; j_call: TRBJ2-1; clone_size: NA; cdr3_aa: CVGGANEQFF; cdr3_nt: TGTGTGGGGGGGGCCAATGAGCAGTTCTTC
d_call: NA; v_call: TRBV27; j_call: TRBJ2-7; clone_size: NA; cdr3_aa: CASCSPSYEQYF; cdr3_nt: TGTGCCAGCTGCAGTCCCTCCTACGAGCAGTACTTC
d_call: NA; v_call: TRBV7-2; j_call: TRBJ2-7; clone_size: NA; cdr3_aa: CASTNINTPFGHEQYF; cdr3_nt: TGTGCCAGCACCAATATCAACACCCCATTCGGCCACGAGCAGTACTTC
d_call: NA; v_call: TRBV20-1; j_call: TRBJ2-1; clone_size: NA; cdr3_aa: CSADRDQGNEQFF; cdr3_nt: TGCAGTGCTGACCGGGACCAGGGGAATGAGCAGTTCTTC
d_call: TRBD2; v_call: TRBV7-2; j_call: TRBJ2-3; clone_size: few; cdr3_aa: CASSYSAGDTDTQYF; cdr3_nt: TGTGCCAGCAGCTACTCAGCGGGAGACACAGATACGCAGTATTTT
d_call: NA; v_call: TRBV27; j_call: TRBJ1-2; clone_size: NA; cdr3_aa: CASSSSFMGGDYGYTF; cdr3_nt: TGTGCCAGCAGTTCTTCTTTCATGGGAGGAGACTATGGCTACACCTTC
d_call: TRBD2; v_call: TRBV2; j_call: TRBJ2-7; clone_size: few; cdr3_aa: CASNTASGLAYEQYF; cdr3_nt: TGTGCCAGCAATACGGCTAGCGGGTTAGCCTACGAGCAGTACTTC
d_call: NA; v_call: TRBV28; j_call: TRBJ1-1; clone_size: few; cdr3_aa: CAIKALMTEAFF; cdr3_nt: TGTGCCATCAAGGCACTGATGACTGAAGCTTTCTTT
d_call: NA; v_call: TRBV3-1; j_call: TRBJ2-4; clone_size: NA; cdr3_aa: CASSQIENIQYF; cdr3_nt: TGTGCCAGCAGCCAGATAGAAAACATTCAGTACTTC
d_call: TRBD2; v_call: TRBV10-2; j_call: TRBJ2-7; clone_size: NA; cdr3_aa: CASNPGLAGQEQYF; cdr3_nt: TGCGCCAGCAACCCGGGACTAGCGGGGCAAGAGCAGTACTTC
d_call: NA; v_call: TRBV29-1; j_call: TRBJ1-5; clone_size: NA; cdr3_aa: CSVEDQGGQPQHF; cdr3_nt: TGCAGCGTTGAAGATCAAGGAGGGCAGCCCCAGCATTTT
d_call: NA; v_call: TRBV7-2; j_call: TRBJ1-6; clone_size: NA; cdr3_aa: CASSLSETDTYSPLHF; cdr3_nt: TGTGCCAGCAGCTTATCCGAGACGGATACTTATTCACCCCTCCACTTT
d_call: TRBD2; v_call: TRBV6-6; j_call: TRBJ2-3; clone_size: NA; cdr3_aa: CASRPDTSGEYTDTQYF; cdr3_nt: TGTGCCAGCAGACCCGATACTAGCGGGGAATACACAGATACGCAGTATTTT
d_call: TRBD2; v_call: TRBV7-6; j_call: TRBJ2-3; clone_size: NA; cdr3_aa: CASSLATSGVVDTQYF; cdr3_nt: TGTGCCAGCAGCTTAGCGACTAGCGGAGTTGTAGATACGCAGTATTTT
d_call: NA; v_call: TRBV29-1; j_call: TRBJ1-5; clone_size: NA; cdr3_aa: CSVGVVNQPQHF; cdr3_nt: TGCAGCGTAGGGGTTGTTAATCAGCCCCAGCATTTT
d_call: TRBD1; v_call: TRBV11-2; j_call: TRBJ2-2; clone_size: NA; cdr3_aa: CASSLITGGGETGELFF; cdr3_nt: TGTGCCAGCAGCTTGATAACAGGGGGCGGAGAAACCGGGGAGCTGTTTTTT
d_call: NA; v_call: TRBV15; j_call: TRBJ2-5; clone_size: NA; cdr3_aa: CATSRVGSRTQYF; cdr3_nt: TGTGCCACCAGCAGAGTGGGTTCGAGGACCCAGTACTTC
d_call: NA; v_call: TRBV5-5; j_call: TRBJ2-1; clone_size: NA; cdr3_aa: CASSTERGDEQFF; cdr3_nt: TGTGCCAGCAGCACGGAGAGGGGTGATGAGCAGTTCTTC
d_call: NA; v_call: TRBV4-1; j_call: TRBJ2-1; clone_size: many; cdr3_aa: CASSVSRVNEQFF; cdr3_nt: TGCGCCAGCAGCGTGAGTAGAGTCAATGAGCAGTTCTTC
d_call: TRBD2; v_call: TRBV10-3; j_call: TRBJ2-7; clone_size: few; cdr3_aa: CAISGTSGLSSYEQYF; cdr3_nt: TGTGCCATCAGTGGGACTAGCGGGCTTAGCTCCTACGAGCAGTACTTC